The 10 T cell receptor beta chains below were found in one sample sequenced in a study of blood T cell repertoires in COVID-19. The method was immunoSEQ multiplex PCR; TCRdb's version includes in-frame clones alone and lacks a portion of them. In the table there are 250,000 to 300,000 clones, approximately 90% of which are singletons. Sequencing was performed on peripheral blood. The receptors here all came from a woman aged 55-75 years with acute or convalescent COVID-19.

The V call is TRBV6-6, the J call TRBJ2-1; TRBD1 matches at 7 bases. J was trimmed by 8 bases and V by 2 bases; bases with no gene match: 12. The CDR3 spans 16 residues. Germline lookup yields CDR1 MNHNY and CDR2 SVGAGI (reference sequence). For the CDR3, the DNA is TGTGCCAGCAGTTACCCGGAAAGGACAGGCTCCGATGAGCAGTTCTTC. Its protein is CASSYPERTGSDEQFF.

This CDR3 is CASSEGETGEQETQYF. CDR3 in DNA: TGTGCCAGCAGTGAAGGCGAGACAGGGGAACAAGAGACCCAGTACTTC. This sequence joins TRBV25-1 and TRBJ2-5; 8 positions agree with TRBD1. Germline CDR1 MGHDK, CDR2 SYGVNS. V shed 2 bases, J shed 2 bases, and the junction held 7 bases outside the gene matches. CDR3 length: 16 amino acids.

This chain joins TRBV4-2 and TRBJ2-2; D gene ambiguous. Trimming left V 1 base short and J 3 bases short, with 12 bases between. This CDR3 region has 16 residues. Germline CDR1 reads LGHNA; CDR2 reads YNFKEQ. This chain's CDR3 is CASSQGVNSYTGELFF. In DNA form, the CDR3 reads TGTGCCAGCAGCCAAGGAGTGAACAGTTACACCGGGGAGCTGTTTTTT.

The chain uses TRBV9 and TRBJ2-3, with 8 bases aligning to TRBD2. The CDR3 covers 16 residues. Germline loops: CDR1 SGDLS, CDR2 YYNGEE. The junction had 11 bases not matched to a gene; V was cut back by 4 bases and J by 4 bases. Here the CDR3 reads CASSRRAGGESDTQYF. CDR3 nucleotides: TGTGCCAGCAGCCGCCGGGCGGGAGGAGAGTCAGATACGCAGTATTTT.

The CDR3 sequence is CASSVGGAGNTIYF. In DNA, the CDR3 is TGTGCCAGCAGCGTCGGGGGAGCTGGAAACACCATATATTTT. This chain connects TRBV9 to TRBJ1-3; TRBD1 is a possible D gene (5 bases). The CDR3 runs 14 residues. Trimming left V 2 bases short and J 2 bases short, with 8 bases between. The germline CDR1 and CDR2 sequences are SGDLS and YYNGEE.

The gene calls are TRBV13 and TRBJ2-2, with 10 bases identical to TRBD1. J lost 6 bases, V lost 4 bases, and 14 bases had no gene match. Per germline, CDR1 PRHDT and CDR2 FYEKMQ (reference sequence). The CDR3 covers 18 residues. The CDR3 region has the DNA TGTGCCAGCAGCTCGTCCCGGGACAGGGGAGCCAGCGCCGGGGAGCTGTTTTTT. Encoded protein: CASSSSRDRGASAGELFF. Drawing the rest from reference TRBV13 and TRBJ2-2, the complete variable domain is AAGVIQSPRHLIKEKRETATLKCYPIPRHDTVYWYQQGPGQDPQFLISFYEKMQSDKGSIPDRFSAQQFSDYHSELNMSSLELGDSALYFCASSSSRDRGASAGELFFGEGSRLTVL.

CDR3 loop: CSSLAGGNEQFF. The DNA of the CDR3 is TGCAGCTCACTAGCGGGGGGAAATGAGCAGTTCTTC. The chain carries TRBV29-1 and TRBJ2-1, with 12 bases that match TRBD2. Germline trimming cut 8 bases from V and 7 bases from J; bases unmatched to any gene: 3. The CDR3 sequence is 12 residues long. Germline-derived CDR1 and CDR2 are SQVTM and ANQGSEA.

This chain uses TRBV7-2 with TRBJ1-2, with 7 positions matching TRBD1. CDR1 is SGHTA and CDR2 is FQGNSA in the germline V gene. The CDR3 has 18 amino acids. Germline trimming cut 4 bases from V and 4 bases from J; bases unmatched to any gene: 18. The CDR3 DNA reads as TGTGCCAGCAGCTCAAGGGACAGTATCAGTGGGTTTGGCTATGGCTACACCTTC. It encodes CASSSRDSISGFGYGYTF.

This clone was seen only once. The chain joins TRBV28 to TRBJ2-1, with 9 bases lining up with TRBD1. The CDR3 has 15 amino acids. With V trimmed by 5 bases and J by 8 bases, 10 bases remained unmatched. Germline V CDR1 and CDR2: MDHEN, SYDVKM. The CDR3 spells CASSPEQGAVDEQFF. The CDR3 DNA sequence: TGTGCCAGCAGTCCAGAACAGGGGGCGGTCGATGAGCAGTTCTTC.

The rearrangement uses TRBV24-1 and TRBJ2-3, with TRBD2 matching 11 bases. V shed 4 bases and J 0 bases; nucleotides not matched to a gene: 14. The CDR3 loop spans 20 amino acids. CDR1 KGHDR and CDR2 SFDVKD come from the germline V gene. The CDR3 DNA reads TGTGCCACCAGTGAGGGGATAAGAACTAGCGGGGGAGTAAGCACAGATACGCAGTATTTT. This encodes CATSEGIRTSGGVSTDTQYF.